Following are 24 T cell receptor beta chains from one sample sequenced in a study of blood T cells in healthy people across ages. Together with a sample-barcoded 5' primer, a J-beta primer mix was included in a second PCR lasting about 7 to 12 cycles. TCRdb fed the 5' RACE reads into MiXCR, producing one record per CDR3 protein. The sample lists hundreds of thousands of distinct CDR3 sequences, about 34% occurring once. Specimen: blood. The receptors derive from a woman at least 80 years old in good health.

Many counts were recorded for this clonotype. CDR3 sequence: CASSLPTGQKLFF. The CDR3 DNA reads TGTGCCAGTAGTTTGCCGACCGGACAAAAACTGTTTTTT. The chain joins TRBV19 to TRBJ1-4; no reliable D call. The CDR3 is 13 residues long. Germline assignment: CDR1 LNHDA and CDR2 SQIVND (reference sequence). Trimming stripped 5 bases from V and 9 bases from J, with 13 bases between.

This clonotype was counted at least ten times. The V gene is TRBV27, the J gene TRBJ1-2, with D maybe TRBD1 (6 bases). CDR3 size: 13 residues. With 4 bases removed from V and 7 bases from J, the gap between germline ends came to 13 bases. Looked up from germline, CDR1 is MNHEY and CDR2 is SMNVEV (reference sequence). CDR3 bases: TGTGCCAGCAGTTCGGGGGGGCTTGCTGGCTACACCTTC. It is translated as CASSSGGLAGYTF.

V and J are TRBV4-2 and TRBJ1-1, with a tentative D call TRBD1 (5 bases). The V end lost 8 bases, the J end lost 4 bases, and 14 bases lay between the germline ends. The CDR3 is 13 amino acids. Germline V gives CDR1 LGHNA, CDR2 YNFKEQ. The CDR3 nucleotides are TGTGCCAGCGTCCAGGGTGGCGGCACTGAAGCTTTCTTT. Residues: CASVQGGGTEAFF.

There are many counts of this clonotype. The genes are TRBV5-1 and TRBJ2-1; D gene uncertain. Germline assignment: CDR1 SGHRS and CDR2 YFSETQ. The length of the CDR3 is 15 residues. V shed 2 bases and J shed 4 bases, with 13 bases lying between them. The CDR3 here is CASSFGRSLYNEQFF. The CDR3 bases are TGCGCCAGCAGCTTCGGGCGATCCCTATACAATGAGCAGTTCTTC.

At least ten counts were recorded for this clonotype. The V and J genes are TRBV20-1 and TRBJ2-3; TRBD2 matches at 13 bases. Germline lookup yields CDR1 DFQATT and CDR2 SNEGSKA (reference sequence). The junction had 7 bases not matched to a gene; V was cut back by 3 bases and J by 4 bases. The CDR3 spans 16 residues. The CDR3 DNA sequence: TGCAGTGCTAGGGTACTAGCGGGGGGGCCCGCAGATACGCAGTATTTT. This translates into CSARVLAGGPADTQYF.

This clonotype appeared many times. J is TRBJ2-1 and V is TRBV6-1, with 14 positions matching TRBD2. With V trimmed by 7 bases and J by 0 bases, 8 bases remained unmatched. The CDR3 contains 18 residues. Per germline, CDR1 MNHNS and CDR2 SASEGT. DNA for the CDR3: TGTGCCAGCATCAGGACTAGCGGGGGGTCGAGCTCCTACAATGAGCAGTTCTTC. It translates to CASIRTSGGSSSYNEQFF.

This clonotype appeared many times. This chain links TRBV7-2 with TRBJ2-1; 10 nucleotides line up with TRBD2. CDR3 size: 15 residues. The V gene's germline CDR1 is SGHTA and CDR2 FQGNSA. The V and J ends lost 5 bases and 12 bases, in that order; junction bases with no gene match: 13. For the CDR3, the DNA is TGTGCCAGCAGCCCGGAACCGGGACTAGCGCAAGGGCAGTTCTTC. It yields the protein CASSPEPGLAQGQFF.

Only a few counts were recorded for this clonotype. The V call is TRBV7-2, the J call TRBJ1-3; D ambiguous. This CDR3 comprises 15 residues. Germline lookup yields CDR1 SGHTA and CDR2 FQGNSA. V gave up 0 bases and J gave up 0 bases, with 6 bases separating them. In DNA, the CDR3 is TGTGCCAGCAGCTTAGCGGCGAGCTCTGGAAACACCATATATTTT. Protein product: CASSLAASSGNTIYF.

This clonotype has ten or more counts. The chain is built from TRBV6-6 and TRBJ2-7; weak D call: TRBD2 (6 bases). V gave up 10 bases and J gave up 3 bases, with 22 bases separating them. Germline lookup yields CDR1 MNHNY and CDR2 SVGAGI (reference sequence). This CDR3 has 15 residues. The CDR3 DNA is TGTGCCACCTCGGAGGGGAGACTTGCGGGCTACGAGCAGTACTTC. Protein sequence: CATSEGRLAGYEQYF.

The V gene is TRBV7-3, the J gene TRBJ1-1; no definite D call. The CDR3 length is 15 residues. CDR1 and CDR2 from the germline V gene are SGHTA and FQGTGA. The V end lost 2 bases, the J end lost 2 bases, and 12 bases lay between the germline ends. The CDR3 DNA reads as TGTGCCAGCAGCTTATTGGTAGCTGAAAACACTGAAGCTTTCTTT. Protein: CASSLLVAENTEAFF.

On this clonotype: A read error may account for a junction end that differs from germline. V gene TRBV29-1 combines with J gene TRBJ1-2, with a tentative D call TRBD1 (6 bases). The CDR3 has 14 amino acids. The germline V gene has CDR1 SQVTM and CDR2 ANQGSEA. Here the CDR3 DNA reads TGCTGCGTTGAAGCCAAGAAGGGGGGTGATGGCTACACCTTC. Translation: CCVEAKKGGDGYTF.

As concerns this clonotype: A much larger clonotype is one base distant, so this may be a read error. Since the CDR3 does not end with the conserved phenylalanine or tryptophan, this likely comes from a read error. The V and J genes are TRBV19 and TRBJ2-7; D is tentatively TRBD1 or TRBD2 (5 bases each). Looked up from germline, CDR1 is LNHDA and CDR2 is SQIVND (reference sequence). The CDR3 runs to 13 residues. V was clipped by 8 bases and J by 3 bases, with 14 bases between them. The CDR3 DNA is TGTGCCAGTTCTAGCCGGGACGGCTACGAGCAGTACTCC. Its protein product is CASSSRDGYEQYS.

The CDR3: CASSYSPGRNQPQHF. The CDR3, as DNA: TGTGCCAGCAGTTACTCCCCAGGGCGCAATCAGCCCCAGCATTTT. The chain employs TRBV6-5 and TRBJ1-5; tentative D call: TRBD1 (5 bases). The CDR3 contains 15 residues. Germline CDR1 reads MNHEY; CDR2 reads SVGAGI. V lost 0 bases, J lost 2 bases, and 8 bases lay in between.

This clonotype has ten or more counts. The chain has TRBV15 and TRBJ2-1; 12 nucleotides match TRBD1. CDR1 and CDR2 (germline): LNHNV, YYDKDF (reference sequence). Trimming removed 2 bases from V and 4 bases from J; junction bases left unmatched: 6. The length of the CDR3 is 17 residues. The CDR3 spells CATSRPWGQGAYNEQFF. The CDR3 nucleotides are TGTGCCACCAGCAGACCCTGGGGACAGGGGGCGTACAATGAGCAGTTCTTC.

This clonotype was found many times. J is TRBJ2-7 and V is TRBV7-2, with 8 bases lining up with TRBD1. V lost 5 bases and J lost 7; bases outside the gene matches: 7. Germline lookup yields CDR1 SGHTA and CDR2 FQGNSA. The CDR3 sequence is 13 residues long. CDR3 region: CASSRTGGREQYF. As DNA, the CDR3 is TGTGCCAGCAGCCGAACAGGGGGGAGGGAGCAGTACTTC.

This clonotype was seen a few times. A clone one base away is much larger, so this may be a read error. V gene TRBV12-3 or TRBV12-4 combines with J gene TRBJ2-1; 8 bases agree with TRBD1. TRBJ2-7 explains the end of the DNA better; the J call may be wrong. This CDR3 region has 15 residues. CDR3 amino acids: CASSPTGGSYNEQYF. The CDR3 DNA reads TGTGCCAGCAGCCCCACAGGGGGTTCCTACAATGAGCAGTACTTC.

This CDR3 is CASSLVHPAPYEQYF. CDR3 DNA sequence: TGTGCCAGCAGCTTAGTCCATCCGGCTCCCTACGAGCAGTACTTC. J is TRBJ2-4 and V is TRBV28; D remains ambiguous. The J call could be wrong; TRBJ2-7 is a better fit for the DNA end. Germline CDR1 MDHEN, CDR2 SYDVKM. There are 15 residues in the CDR3.

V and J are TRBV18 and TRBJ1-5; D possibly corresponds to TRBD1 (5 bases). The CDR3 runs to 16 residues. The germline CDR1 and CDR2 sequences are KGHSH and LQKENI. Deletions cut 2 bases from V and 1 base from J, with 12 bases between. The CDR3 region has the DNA TGTGCCAGCTCACCAGGGGAACCAGGGAGCAATCAGCCCCAGCATTTT. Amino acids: CASSPGEPGSNQPQHF.

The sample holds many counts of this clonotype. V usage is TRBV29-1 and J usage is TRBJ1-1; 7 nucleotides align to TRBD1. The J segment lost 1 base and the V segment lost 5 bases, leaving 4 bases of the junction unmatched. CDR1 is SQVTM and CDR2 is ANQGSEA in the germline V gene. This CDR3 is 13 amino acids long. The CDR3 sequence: CSVKQGWNTEAFF. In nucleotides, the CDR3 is TGCAGCGTTAAACAGGGGTGGAACACTGAAGCTTTCTTT.

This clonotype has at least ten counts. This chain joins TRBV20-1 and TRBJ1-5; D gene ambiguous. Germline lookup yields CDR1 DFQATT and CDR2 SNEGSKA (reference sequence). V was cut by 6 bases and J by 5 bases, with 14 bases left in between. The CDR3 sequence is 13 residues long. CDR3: CSAESPGDQPQHF. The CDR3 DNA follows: TGCAGTGCCGAGAGCCCCGGTGATCAGCCCCAGCATTTT.

CDR3 loop: CASSLDVGSSGEAFF. CDR3 bases: TGCGCCAGCAGCTTGGATGTTGGGTCTAGCGGGGAAGCTTTCTTT. The chain uses TRBV5-1 and TRBJ1-1, with D hard to call. V was clipped by 0 bases and J by 8 bases, with 17 bases between them. CDR1 SGHRS and CDR2 YFSETQ come from the germline V gene. CDR3 length: 15 amino acids.

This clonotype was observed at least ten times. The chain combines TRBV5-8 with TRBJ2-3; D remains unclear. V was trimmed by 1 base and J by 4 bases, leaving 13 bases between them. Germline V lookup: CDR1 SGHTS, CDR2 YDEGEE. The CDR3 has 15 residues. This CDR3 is CASSLSLGGADTQYF. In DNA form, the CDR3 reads TGTGCCAGCAGCTTGAGTCTGGGTGGCGCAGATACGCAGTATTTT. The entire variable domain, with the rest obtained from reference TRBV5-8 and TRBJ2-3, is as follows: EAGVTQSPTHLIKTRGQQATLRCSPISGHTSVYWYQQALGLGLQFLLWYDEGEERNRGNFPPRFSGRQFPNYSSELNVNALELEDSALYLCASSLSLGGADTQYFGPGTRLTVL.

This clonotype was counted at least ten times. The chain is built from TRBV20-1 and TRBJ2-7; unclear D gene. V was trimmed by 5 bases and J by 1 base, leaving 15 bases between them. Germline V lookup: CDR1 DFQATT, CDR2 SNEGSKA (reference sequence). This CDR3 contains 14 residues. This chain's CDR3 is CSAPPRPSSYEQYF. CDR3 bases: TGCAGTGCTCCTCCTAGGCCTAGTTCCTACGAGCAGTACTTC.

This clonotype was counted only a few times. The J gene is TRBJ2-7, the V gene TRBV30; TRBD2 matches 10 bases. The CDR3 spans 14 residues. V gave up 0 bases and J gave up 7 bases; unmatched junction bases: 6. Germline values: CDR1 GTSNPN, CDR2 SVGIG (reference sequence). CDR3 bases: TGTGCCTGGAGTGTTAAGCGGGGGGGCCGGGAGCAGTACTTC. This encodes CAWSVKRGGREQYF.